This T cell receptor beta chain was identified in a study of beta chain features in type 1 diabetes. Study-level findings and limits: Insertions were fewer and deletions more numerous at VDJ junctions in type 1 diabetes patients. In these data, an HLA type influence on TCRB rearrangement remained unresolved. In every one of the four CD4+ subsets, TCRB CDR3s were moderately but significantly shorter in Type 1 diabetes patients.

CD4+ naive, central memory, regulatory and stem cell-like memory cells were sorted via CD45RO/CCR7/CD25/CD127/CD95/CD27. Points on this clone: What it binds is unknown.

The investigators reverse transcribed all of the isolated RNA, so they sequenced expressed TCRB transcripts. About 3.6 million reads was the average for naive, central memory and regulatory T cell samples. The repertoire was sequenced with immunoSEQ multiplex PCR; TCRdb's copy has only in-frame clones and lacks some. Among 200,000 to 300,000 clones listed, about 11% were seen once. V was cut by 0 bases and J by 3 bases, with 9 bases left in between. Germline V gene data show CDR1 as SGHTA and CDR2 as FQGNSA. CDR3 length equals 14 residues. The V call is TRBV7-2, the J call TRBJ2-7; a weak D match, TRBD1 (6 bases). Input material: naive CD4+ T cells from blood. The receptor was isolated from a man aged 30-40 years with type 1 diabetes. The CDR3 coding sequence is TGTGCCAGCAGCTTAGCGGGACACCTCTACGAGCAGTACTTC. Encoded protein: CASSLAGHLYEQYF.